This T cell receptor beta chain is drawn from a study of blood T cell repertoires in COVID-19. Sequencing used immunoSEQ multiplex PCR; TCRdb keeps in-frame clones, though not all of them. This repertoire shows some 140,000 clones, over 60% found once; its top ten account for about an eighth. Looked up from germline, CDR1 is KGHDR and CDR2 is SFDVKD. The CDR3 runs to 15 residues. Trimming at V came to 2 bases and at J to 8 bases, leaving 3 bases not matched to a gene. The chain uses TRBV24-1 and TRBJ1-4, with TRBD1 matching 11 bases. This clonotype originated in a man older than 75 with acute or convalescent COVID-19. The specimen was peripheral blood. CDR3 residues: CATSDSGTGGEKLFF. The CDR3 coding sequence is TGTGCCACCAGTGATTCCGGGACAGGGGGAGAAAAACTGTTTTTT.